This T cell receptor (beta chain) came from a study of blood T cell repertoires in COVID-19. Overall study: From the United States, Italy and Spain came samples of acute and convalescent COVID-19.

Authors' methods: Using reference gene primer amplification, nucleated cell counts were estimated. Repertoires were generated with immunoSEQ multiplex PCR, while TCRdb's copy carries only in-frame clones and drops some. The DNA gave D and trimming, while V, J and clone size come from that table. The profile shows roughly 150,000 clones, approximately 82% of them singletons. The CDR3 is 14 residues long. Germline V gives CDR1 SNHLY, CDR2 FYNNEI. Trimming pared 6 bases from V and 6 bases from J, leaving 16 bases between. This receptor was obtained from a woman of 80 years or more with active or convalescent COVID-19. V gene TRBV2 combines with J gene TRBJ2-3; D is possibly TRBD2 (6 bases). Sequenced material: peripheral blood. CDR3 DNA: TGTGCCAGCAGGGGAGGCGCGAGGGCCGATACGCAGTATTTT. Amino acid sequence: CASRGGARADTQYF.